This TCR beta chain was found in a study of T-cell memory formation after mild COVID-19. Study summary: Most TCR clusters belonged to a single donor. General study results and limits: Unconfirmed was the SARS-CoV-2 specificity of second-wave clones that peaked on day 37.

The junction had 10 bases not matched to a gene; V was cut back by 4 bases and J by 2 bases. Germline V gene lookup returns CDR1 SGHRS and CDR2 YFSETQ. This CDR3 has 16 residues. This clonotype has a handful of counts. The antigen is unknown. Each CDR3 protein is one row after TCRdb ran MiXCR on the 5' RACE reads. The repertoire holds hundreds of thousands of distinct CDR3 sequences, with about a sixth as singletons. The TCR originated in a young man who had mild COVID-19 (a few samples of this study predate the infection). Cell type and time point are not known. The material sequenced was PBMCs or a T cell subset sorted from them (not recorded which). The chain uses TRBV5-1 and TRBJ2-3; 7 bases match TRBD1. The CDR3: CASSTQGDRVTDTQYF. The DNA of the CDR3 is TGCGCCAGCAGCACCCAGGGGGATCGGGTCACAGATACGCAGTATTTT.